This T cell receptor beta chain originates from a study of shared clonotypes between healthy human individuals. The CDR3 has 15 residues. V gave up 3 bases and J gave up 5 bases, with 16 bases separating them. Germline V gene data show CDR1 as LGHNT and CDR2 as FRNRAP. General study results and limits: Represented diversity, genetic and exposure-history alike, was limited by few donors. Naive CD4 clonotypes were shared across a few donors at about 5%.

Worth noting for this clone: The antigen remains undetermined.

Caucasian adults residing in Nashville, Tennessee made up all the donors. Replicate PCRs run on sorted subsets employed roughly 190 ng DNA, approximately 30,000 T cell genomes. The table came from immunoSEQ multiplex PCR; TCRdb's copy has only in-frame clones and leaves some out. Found here are 950,000 to 1,200,000 clones, 60% to 85% of them singletons; the top ten hold 0.89%. Sequences were obtained from memory CD4+ T cells from PBMCs. Subset given: CD45RA-negative fraction. This clonotype was sampled from a man between 18 and 29 years old in good health. Some clones in this sample may be carry-over from other donors' samples. The chain employs TRBV12-5 and TRBJ2-5; a possible D gene is TRBD2 (7 bases). The CDR3 loop reads CASGFGGAQGETQYF. The CDR3 nucleotides read TGTGCTAGTGGTTTTGGGGGGGCCCAGGGGGAGACCCAGTACTTC.